Listed below are T cell receptor beta chains from one sample, sequenced in a study of cytotoxic CD8 clonotypes in ibrutinib-treated CLL. The repertoire was sequenced with immunoSEQ multiplex PCR; TCRdb's copy has only in-frame clones and lacks some. The table includes approximately 200,000 clones, 55% to 85% detected once. The sequencing used PBMCs, collected after 24 months of ibrutinib treatment. The source is a human donor with chronic lymphocytic leukemia. CDR3s include the opening cysteine and the closing phenylalanine or tryptophan. The D gene is left open where the match is weak. Where a row states a size, it is once, few, many or the class of an expanded clone; other rows omit it.

V,size,J,D,DNA,CDR3
TRBV4-2,once,TRBJ2-1,-,TGTGCCAGCAGCCAAGTTCAAGGTGGCATCGATGAGCAGTTCTTC,CASSQVQGGIDEQFF
TRBV5-1,-,TRBJ2-2,TRBD1,TGCGCCAGCAGCTTCCAGGGGGCTAGCGGGGAGCTGTTTTTT,CASSFQGASGELFF
TRBV7-9,-,TRBJ2-2,-,TGTGCCAGCAGCCCAGTCCTCGGAAACACCGGGGAGCTGTTTTTT,CASSPVLGNTGELFF
TRBV10-3,-,TRBJ1-2,-,TGTGCCATCAGTTTGAGGGCGGATCATAACTATGGCTACACCTTC,CAISLRADHNYGYTF
TRBV9,-,TRBJ2-2,-,TGTGCCAGCAGCGTTAATCAGGGAAACACCGGGGAGCTGTTTTTT,CASSVNQGNTGELFF
TRBV10-3,-,TRBJ2-7,-,TGTGCCATCAGTGAGTCGAGAGGTTTCGAGCAGTACTTC,CAISESRGFEQYF
TRBV27,-,TRBJ1-5,TRBD1,TGTGCCAGCAGTCCTGACAGGGGCAGACATCAGCCCCAGCATTTT,CASSPDRGRHQPQHF
TRBV5-1,-,TRBJ2-1,-,TGCGCCAGCAGCCTACAGAGCTCCTACAATGAGCAGTTCTTC,CASSLQSSYNEQFF
TRBV30,-,TRBJ1-1,-,TGTGCCTGGAGGGCGAACACTGAAGCTTTCTTT,CAWRANTEAFF
TRBV5-1,few,TRBJ2-5,-,TGCGCCAGCAGCTTGGCCGTCTCCCCGGAGACCCAGTACTTC,CASSLAVSPETQYF
TRBV9,-,TRBJ2-4,-,TGTGCCAGCAGCCCGGGCCCTTGGGGCAAAAACATTCAGTACTTC,CASSPGPWGKNIQYF
TRBV27,-,TRBJ2-2,TRBD1,TGTGCCAGCAGTACGACAGGGTTCACCGGGGAGCTGTTTTTT,CASSTTGFTGELFF
TRBV4-3,-,TRBJ2-1,-,TGCGCCAGCAGCCAAGAGCCCCCAGGGACAAACTACAATGAGCAGTTCTTC,CASSQEPPGTNYNEQFF
TRBV7-2,-,TRBJ2-7,TRBD1,TGTGCCAGCAGCTTAGCTGGGACAGGAGTTAGCGAGCAGTACTTC,CASSLAGTGVSEQYF
TRBV4-2,-,TRBJ1-3,TRBD1,TGTGCCAGCAGCCGTCCCGGGACAGGCCGTGACACCATATATTTT,CASSRPGTGRDTIYF
TRBV29-1,few,TRBJ1-1,-,TGCAGCGTTGGGGACCAGGGGACTGAAGCTTTCTTT,CSVGDQGTEAFF
TRBV5-4,-,TRBJ2-5,-,TGTGCCAGCAGCTTGTTTGGAGGCGGGAAGGGCGAGACCCAGTACTTC,CASSLFGGGKGETQYF
TRBV27,-,TRBJ2-1,-,TGTGCCAGCAGTCTGGAGTATATAGGAAGTAATGAGCAGTTCTTC,CASSLEYIGSNEQFF
TRBV5-1,-,TRBJ2-3,-,TGCGCCAGCAGCTTGGACCTTTCAACAGATACGCAGTATTTT,CASSLDLSTDTQYF
TRBV5-4,-,TRBJ2-1,TRBD2,TGTGCCAGCAGCTCCCTGGGGAGGGCCTACAATGAGCAGTTCTTC,CASSSLGRAYNEQFF
TRBV28,-,TRBJ1-2,-,TGTGCCAGTAACCGGGACCGAACCACTGGCTACACCTTC,CASNRDRTTGYTF
TRBV4-3,-,TRBJ2-7,-,TGCGCCAGCAGCCAAGGTAGAGGATCAGTCTACGAGCAGTACTTC,CASSQGRGSVYEQYF
TRBV7-2,few,TRBJ2-2,TRBD2,TGTGCCAGCAGCTTAAGGTTCAGCGGGGGTAACACCGGGGAGCTGTTTTTT,CASSLRFSGGNTGELFF
TRBV5-1,-,TRBJ1-2,-,TGCGCCAGCAGCTTGTTTCCGCAGACTCGGGCTGGCTACACCTTC,CASSLFPQTRAGYTF
TRBV5-4,-,TRBJ1-1,-,TGTGCCAGCAGCCCGGGCGGAGGGAGGACTGAAGCTTTCTTT,CASSPGGGRTEAFF
TRBV15,once,TRBJ2-7,-,TGTGCCACCAGCAGGGGACCTCGGAACGAGCAGTACTTC,CATSRGPRNEQYF
TRBV11-2,-,TRBJ2-7,TRBD2,TGTGCCAGCAGCTTAGAGAGACTAGCGGGAGTCTACGAGCAGTACTTC,CASSLERLAGVYEQYF
TRBV10-1,few,TRBJ2-5,-,TGCGCCAGCAGCAGGGGCCAAGAGACCCAGTACTTC,CASSRGQETQYF
TRBV4-1,-,TRBJ2-3,TRBD1,TGCGCCAGCAGCCGAGGACAGGGTGGGACAGATACGCAGTATTTT,CASSRGQGGTDTQYF
TRBV5-6,-,TRBJ2-2,-,TGTGCCAGCAGCCCGTTAGTCTGGGGGGCGAACACCGGGGAGCTGTTTTTT,CASSPLVWGANTGELFF
TRBV9,few,TRBJ1-1,-,TGTGCCAGCAGCATATCGGGGGTCCACACTGAAGCTTTCTTT,CASSISGVHTEAFF
TRBV7-7,once,TRBJ2-5,TRBD2,TGTGCCAGCAGCTCCGGGACTAGCGGACAAGAGACCCAGTACTTC,CASSSGTSGQETQYF
TRBV7-6,-,TRBJ2-7,TRBD2,TGTGCCAGCAGCCTGACTAGCGGGAACTACGAGCAGTACTTC,CASSLTSGNYEQYF
TRBV11-2,-,TRBJ2-1,TRBD1,TGTGCCAGCAGCTTAGCTACGACACTTAAGGGGGCCAATGAGCAGTTCTTC,CASSLATTLKGANEQFF
TRBV7-6,-,TRBJ2-1,TRBD2,TGTGCCAGCAGCTTAGCAATGGGAGCGGGAGGTGTGAATGAGCAGTTCTTC,CASSLAMGAGGVNEQFF
TRBV4-2,-,TRBJ1-1,TRBD1,TGTGCCAGCAGCCAAGGGACAGGGGGTGATACTGAAGCTTTCTTT,CASSQGTGGDTEAFF
TRBV19,few,TRBJ1-2,TRBD1,TGTGCCAGTCGCCGGGACAGTAACTATGGCTACACCTTC,CASRRDSNYGYTF
TRBV7-6,-,TRBJ1-3,TRBD1,TGTGCCAGCAGCTCCGGGACAGGGAGCAACACCATATATTTT,CASSSGTGSNTIYF
TRBV12-5,-,TRBJ2-1,TRBD1,TGTGCTAGTGGTTACTATATCGGGACAGCGAACTCCTACAATGAGCAGTTCTTC,CASGYYIGTANSYNEQFF
TRBV6-6,-,TRBJ1-4,TRBD1,TGTGCCAGCAGACCGGGACAGACAAATGAAAAACTGTTTTTT,CASRPGQTNEKLFF
TRBV2,once,TRBJ1-2,TRBD1,TGTGCCAGCAGGGACCGACAGGGATCGGGCTATGGCTACACCTTC,CASRDRQGSGYGYTF
TRBV4-3,once,TRBJ2-1,-,TGCGCCAGCAGCCAAGATCGAGGGGGAGGGAATGAGCAGTTCTTC,CASSQDRGGGNEQFF
TRBV7-9,-,TRBJ2-1,-,TGTGCCAGCAGCCCGATCCGGGCTTTCGTCTACAATGAGCAGTTCTTC,CASSPIRAFVYNEQFF
TRBV7-8,-,TRBJ2-1,-,TGTGCCAGCAGCTTAGGCGGCCAATACAATGAGCAGTTCTTC,CASSLGGQYNEQFF
TRBV7-9,-,TRBJ2-3,-,TGTGCCAGCAGCTCCCGGGCTAGCACAGATACGCAGTATTTT,CASSSRASTDTQYF
TRBV7-6,-,TRBJ2-3,TRBD2,TGTGCCAGCAGCTTATACGGCGGGAGGGAAACAGATACGCAGTATTTT,CASSLYGGRETDTQYF
TRBV25-1,once,TRBJ1-5,-,TGTGCCAGCAGGGGAGACTTCAATCAGCCCCAGCATTTT,CASRGDFNQPQHF
TRBV5-1,-,TRBJ2-7,-,TGCGCCAGCAGCTTGGGGGCGGACTCCACCTACGAGCAGTACTTC,CASSLGADSTYEQYF
TRBV2,once,TRBJ2-3,-,TGTGCCAGCAGTTTCGGGAGCGGCCCAGATACGCAGTATTTT,CASSFGSGPDTQYF
TRBV30,-,TRBJ1-1,-,TGTGCCTCAGTCGGCAGGGGAGGTAACACTGAAGCTTTCTTT,CASVGRGGNTEAFF
TRBV7-8,-,TRBJ2-3,TRBD1,TGTGCCAGCAGCGGCCGGGACAGGGACTGGGGTGGGCAGTATTTT,CASSGRDRDWGGQYF
TRBV2,-,TRBJ2-5,-,TGTGCCAGCAGTGATTTTTTTGGGGAGACCCAGTACTTC,CASSDFFGETQYF
TRBV28,-,TRBJ1-5,-,TGTGCCAGCAGTTTAAGGTTCGGTGGTACCCCACGCCATCAGCCCCAGCATTTT,CASSLRFGGTPRHQPQHF